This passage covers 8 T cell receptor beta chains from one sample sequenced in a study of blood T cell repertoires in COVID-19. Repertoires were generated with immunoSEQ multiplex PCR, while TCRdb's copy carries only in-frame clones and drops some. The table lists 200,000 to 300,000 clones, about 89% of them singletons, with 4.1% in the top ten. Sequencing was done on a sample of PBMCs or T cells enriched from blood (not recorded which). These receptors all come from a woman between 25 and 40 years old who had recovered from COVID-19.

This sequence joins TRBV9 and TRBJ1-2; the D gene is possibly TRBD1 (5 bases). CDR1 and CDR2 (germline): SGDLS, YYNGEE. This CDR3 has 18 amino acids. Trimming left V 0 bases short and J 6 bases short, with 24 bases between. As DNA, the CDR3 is TGTGCCAGCAGCGTAGCACCGCGGGGCCGCCAAAATCAGGATGGCTACACCTTC. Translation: CASSVAPRGRQNQDGYTF.

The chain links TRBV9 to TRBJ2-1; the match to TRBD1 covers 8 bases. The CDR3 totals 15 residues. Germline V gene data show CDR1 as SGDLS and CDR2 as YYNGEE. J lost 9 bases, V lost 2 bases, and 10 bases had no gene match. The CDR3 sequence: CASSVGTGYDGEQFF. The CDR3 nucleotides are TGTGCCAGCAGCGTTGGGACAGGCTATGATGGTGAGCAGTTCTTC.

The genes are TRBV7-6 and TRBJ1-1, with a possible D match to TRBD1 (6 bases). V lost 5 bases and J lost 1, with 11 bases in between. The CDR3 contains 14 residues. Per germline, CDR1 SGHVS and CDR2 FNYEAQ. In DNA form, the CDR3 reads TGTGCCAGCAGCCCTCAGACAGGGAACACTGAAGCTTTCTTT. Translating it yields CASSPQTGNTEAFF.

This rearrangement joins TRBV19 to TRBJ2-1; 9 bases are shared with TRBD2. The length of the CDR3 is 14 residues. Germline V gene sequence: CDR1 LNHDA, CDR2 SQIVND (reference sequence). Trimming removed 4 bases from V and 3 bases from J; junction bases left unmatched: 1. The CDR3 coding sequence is TGTGCCAGTAGTAAGACTAGCGGCTACAATGAGCAGTTCTTC. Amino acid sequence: CASSKTSGYNEQFF. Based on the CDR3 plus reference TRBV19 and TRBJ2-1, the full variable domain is DGGITQSPKYLFRKEGQNVTLSCEQNLNHDAMYWYRQDPGQGLRLIYYSQIVNDFQKGDIAEGYSVSREKKESFPLTVTSAQKNPTAFYLCASSKTSGYNEQFFGPGTRLTVL.

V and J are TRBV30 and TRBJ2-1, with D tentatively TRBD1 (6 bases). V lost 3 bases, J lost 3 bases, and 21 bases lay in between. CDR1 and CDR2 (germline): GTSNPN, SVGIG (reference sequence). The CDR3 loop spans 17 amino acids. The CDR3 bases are TGTGCCTGGAGGTACACCCCCGGCAGGGGAAACTACAATGAGCAGTTCTTC. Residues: CAWRYTPGRGNYNEQFF. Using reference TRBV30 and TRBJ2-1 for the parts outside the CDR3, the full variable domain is SQTIHQWPATLVQPVGSPLSLECTVEGTSNPNLYWYRQAAGRGLQLLFYSVGIGQISSEVPQNLSASRPQDRQFILSSKKLLLSDSGFYLCAWRYTPGRGNYNEQFFGPGTRLTVL.

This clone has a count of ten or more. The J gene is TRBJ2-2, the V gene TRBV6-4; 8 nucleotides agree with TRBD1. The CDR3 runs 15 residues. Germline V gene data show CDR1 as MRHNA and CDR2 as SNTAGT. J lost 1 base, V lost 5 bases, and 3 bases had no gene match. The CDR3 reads CASSPGTGNTGELFF. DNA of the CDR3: TGTGCCAGCAGTCCCGGGACAGGGAACACCGGGGAGCTGTTTTTT.

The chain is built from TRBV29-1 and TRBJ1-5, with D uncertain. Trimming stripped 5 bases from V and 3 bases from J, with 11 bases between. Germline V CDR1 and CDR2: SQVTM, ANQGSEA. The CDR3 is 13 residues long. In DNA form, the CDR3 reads TGCAGCGTTAGAGACAACCTCAATCAGCCCCAGCATTTT. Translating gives CSVRDNLNQPQHF.

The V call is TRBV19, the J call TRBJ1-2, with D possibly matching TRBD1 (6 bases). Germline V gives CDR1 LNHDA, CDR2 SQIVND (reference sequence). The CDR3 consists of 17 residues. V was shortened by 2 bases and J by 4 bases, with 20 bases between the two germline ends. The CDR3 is CASSIPSTGILIYGYTF. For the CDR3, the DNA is TGTGCCAGTAGTATACCTTCGACAGGTATCCTAATCTATGGCTACACCTTC.